This TCR beta chain was identified during a study of OX40 agonist ivuxolimab in advanced cancers. At the level of the whole study: The costimulatory receptor OX40 (CD134) was targeted by ivuxolimab, a fully human IgG2 agonistic monoclonal antibody. Intravenous ivuxolimab was administered to patients every 2 weeks at six dose levels: 0.01, 0.1, 0.3, 1.5, 3 and 10 mg/kg. Among the 50 to 55 dose-escalation patients, about 20 had hepatocellular carcinoma, approximately 15 melanoma, 9 renal cell carcinoma and 9 head and neck cancer. The dose-escalation cohort was over 70% male with a mean age of about 60 years, ranging from roughly 23 to 79. Patients were allowed to have had prior anti-PD-1, anti-PD-L1 or anti-CTLA-4 therapy, and 40% of the dose-escalation patients had previously received checkpoint inhibitors. Partial responses occurred in three dose-escalation patients: two with cutaneous melanoma and one with hepatocellular carcinoma. The point of sequencing TCRbeta in the periphery was to test whether ivuxolimab changed TCR sequence diversity and drove clonal T-cell expansion. The paper covers the monotherapy dose-escalation part of the phase I ivuxolimab trial, which included N = 52 patients. Points the paper makes about the study in general: Low levels of normalized T-cell clonal expansion were also shown by some nonresponding patients. After ivuxolimab, expanded clones were on average more numerous among CD8+ T cells than among CD4+ T cells. At doses of 0.1 to 3.0 mg/kg, clonal expansion of both CD4+ and CD8+ blood T cells was observed from baseline to week 6. The antigen specificity of the peripheral T cells that underwent clonal expansion was not determined. In partial responders in the 0.1-3.0 mg/kg groups, normalized peripheral clonal expansion was found to be among the lowest, especially among CD8+ T cells.

Reading from cysteine to phenylalanine, the CDR3 counts 19 amino acids. The sequence is cut down to CDR3 DNA, 57 bases in frame from base 1. The trial excluded patients who had a history of autoimmune disease or who were on systemic immunosuppression. Peripheral blood for TCR sequencing was collected from all dose cohorts at baseline, on cycle 4 day 1, and on cycle 7 day 1. Samples were obtained from an open-label, multicenter, first-in-human phase I dose-escalation trial of ivuxolimab. The trial enrolled adults with locally advanced or metastatic head and neck squamous cell, hepatocellular, melanoma or renal cell carcinoma. Before TCR sequencing, CD4+ and CD8+ T cells were separately sorted from peripheral blood. On this clone itself: This receptor's antigen is unknown. There are no base qualities to consult, and no much larger clone falls within one base.

For sequencing of the TCRbeta CDR3 region, genomic DNA was extracted from the sorted cells. TCRbeta CDR3 regions were sequenced using the immunoSEQ Assay. TCRdb re-hosts the immuneACCESS table, in-frame sequences only. Its copies lack some clones; in the studies checked, an unresolved V gene accounts for under half of them, and the cause for the rest is not known. The sample profile shows tens of thousands of clones; more than 65% of them were found once. The ten largest clones add up to 3.5% to 5% of the sample. The sequence is built from TRBV21-1 and TRBJ2-1. TRBV21-1 is an annotated pseudogene. Specimen: CD4+ or CD8+ T cells sorted from blood, collected in a trial of the OX40 agonist ivuxolimab. The clonotype originates from an adult with an advanced solid tumor such as melanoma, head and neck, liver or kidney cancer. The CDR3 region has the sequence CASSPHLDTDISSYNEQFF. The DNA sequence follows: TGTGCCAGCAGCCCGCACCTAGACACCGATATCAGCTCCTACAATGAGCAGTTCTTC.